The clone carrying this TCR beta chain was observed many times. Its antigen is not identified. The sample belongs to a study of CD8 T cells in ankylosing spondylitis. General study results and limits: Made up of 7 to 9 highly homologous variants, a TCR beta motif appeared characteristic of ankylosing spondylitis blood.

TCRdb fed the 5' RACE reads into MiXCR, producing one record per CDR3 protein. Of about 230,000 distinct CDR3 sequences in the sample, 8.2% were seen once. The CDR3 has 15 amino acids. CDR1 and CDR2 from the germline V gene are MNHEY and SVGEGT. The ends lost 8 bases at V and 0 bases at J; junction bases unmatched: 6. The sequencing sample was made of blood, either unsorted or a sorted T cell fraction (not recorded which). The V gene is TRBV6-2 or TRBV6-3, the J gene TRBJ2-2; 7 positions agree with TRBD1. The source of this sequence is a female donor with ankylosing spondylitis or in good health (not recorded which). CDR3: CASSDRRSNTGELFF. The CDR3, as DNA: TGTGCCAGCTCGGACAGGCGCTCGAACACCGGGGAGCTGTTTTTT.